Below, 19 T cell receptor beta chains from the same sample are listed, as sequenced in a study of regulatory T cells in long-lasting Graves disease. Arm-PCR with iRepertoire HTBI primers amplified the CDR3 regions for these TCR beta libraries. TCRdb processed the multiplex PCR reads anew with MiXCR; each CDR3 protein has one entry. The table lists 400,000 or so distinct CDR3 sequences, about 25% of them singletons. Time point specified: persistent/refractory GD, antithyroid drugs over 5 years with positive TRAb. The authors made the TCR library using RNA they extracted from PBMCs. The starting material was peripheral blood mononuclear cells (PBMCs), obtained when the disease was refractory, from a patient treated with antithyroid drugs. The receptors stem from a female donor with Graves disease.

Ten or more counts support this clonotype. This chain connects TRBV3-1 to TRBJ1-2, with a possible D match to TRBD1 (6 bases). CDR1 LGHDT and CDR2 YNNKEL come from the germline V gene (reference sequence). Deletions cut 5 bases from V and 8 bases from J, with 15 bases between. CDR3 length equals 13 residues. CDR3 in DNA: TGTGCCAGCAGCAGAAAGACAGGATTCGGCTACACCTTC. Translating it yields CASSRKTGFGYTF. The variable domain in full, completed from reference TRBV3-1 and TRBJ1-2, reads DTAVSQTPKYLVTQMGNDKSIKCEQNLGHDTMYWYKQDSKKFLKIMFSYNNKELIINETVPNRFSPKSPDKAHLNLHINSLELGDSAVYFCASSRKTGFGYTFGSGTRLTVV.

V is TRBV5-6 and J is TRBJ2-2; D is uncertain. V was cut by 1 base and J by 5 bases, with 9 bases left in between. The CDR3 is 14 residues long. Germline V lookup: CDR1 SGHDT, CDR2 YYEEEE. For the CDR3, the DNA is TGTGCCAGCAGCTTGTATACGGTAACCGGGGAGCTGTTTTTT. Translation: CASSLYTVTGELFF.

The chain joins TRBV4-3 to TRBJ2-7; D is tentatively TRBD1 or TRBD2 (5 bases each). This CDR3 region has 15 residues. The V and J ends lost 3 bases and 2 bases respectively, with 14 bases between them. Germline V gene lookup returns CDR1 LGHNA and CDR2 YSLEER. CDR3 sequence reads: CASSQTGTATYEQYF. The DNA of the CDR3 is TGCGCCAGCAGCCAGACCGGGACGGCTACCTACGAGCAGTACTTC.

At least ten counts were recorded for this clonotype. The chain couples TRBV11-2 to TRBJ1-1, with D maybe TRBD1 (5 bases). The V gene's germline CDR1 is SGHAT and CDR2 FQNNGV. With 2 bases removed from V and 6 bases from J, the gap between germline ends came to 19 bases. The CDR3 runs 16 residues. This CDR3 is CASSLSGGPKVAEAFF. The DNA for the CDR3 is TGTGCCAGCAGCTTAAGCGGGGGTCCGAAAGTAGCTGAAGCTTTCTTT.

The genes are TRBV20-1 and TRBJ2-7; 8 positions agree with TRBD1. The CDR3 totals 17 residues. Trimming removed 0 bases from V and 2 bases from J; junction bases left unmatched: 12. Germline CDR1 reads DFQATT; CDR2 reads SNEGSKA (reference sequence). The CDR3: CSAREDRVKWGTYEQYF. CDR3 DNA: TGCAGTGCTAGAGAGGACAGGGTGAAGTGGGGAACCTACGAGCAGTACTTC.

This clonotype was seen only a few times. V gene TRBV5-1 combines with J gene TRBJ1-4; 7 nucleotides align to TRBD1. The germline CDR1 and CDR2 sequences are SGHRS and YFSETQ. The CDR3 has 16 residues. The V gene end was trimmed by 4 bases and the J gene end by 3 bases; junction bases not matched to a gene: 9. DNA of the CDR3: TGCGCCAGCAGCCCGACAGGGAAGGCGTCTAATGAAAAACTGTTTTTT. The encoded protein is CASSPTGKASNEKLFF.

This chain links TRBV14 with TRBJ1-5; D uncertain. Trimming removed 7 bases from V and 6 bases from J, with 13 bases in between. CDR1 is SGHDN and CDR2 is FVKESK in the germline V gene. CDR3 size: 13 residues. CDR3 residues: CASNQWGAQPQHF. CDR3 DNA sequence: TGTGCCAGCAACCAGTGGGGTGCTCAGCCCCAGCATTTT. The full variable domain, rest sourced from reference TRBV14 and TRBJ1-5, is EAGVTQFPSHSVIEKGQTVTLRCDPISGHDNLYWYRRVMGKEIKFLLHFVKESKQDESGMPNNRFLAERTGGTYSTLKVQPAELEDSGVYFCASNQWGAQPQHFGDGTRLSIL.

Regarding this clonotype: Relative to the germline gene, one junction end is altered; a read error may explain this. This chain's CDR3 is CVSSLSHEQYF. The CDR3 DNA sequence: TGTGTCAGCAGTTTATCCCACGAGCAGTACTTC. The chain combines TRBV12-3 or TRBV12-4 with TRBJ2-7; D not resolved. This CDR3 has 11 amino acids.

About this clonotype: An end of the junction does not agree with germline; a read error may underlie this. V and J are TRBV3-1 and TRBJ1-4; D call uncertain. This CDR3 is built from 15 residues. Germline values: CDR1 LGHDT, CDR2 YNNKEL (reference sequence). The chain's CDR3 is CASSHTASTNEKLVF. In nucleotides, the CDR3 is TGTGCCAGCAGCCATACGGCGAGCACTAATGAAAAACTGGTTTTT.

The chain combines TRBV7-9 with TRBJ1-1; D possibly corresponds to TRBD1 (6 bases). The germline V and J ends were trimmed by 5 bases and 4 bases, with 11 bases remaining between them. This CDR3 is built from 13 residues. CDR1 is SEHNR and CDR2 is FQNEAQ in the germline V gene (reference sequence). This CDR3 is CASSPPGATEAFF. The CDR3 DNA reads as TGTGCCAGCAGCCCTCCAGGGGCCACTGAAGCTTTCTTT.

This clonotype has just a few counts. V is TRBV20-1 and J is TRBJ2-5; tentatively, D is TRBD2 (6 bases). This CDR3 contains 15 residues. CDR1 is DFQATT, CDR2 SNEGSKA, per germline (reference sequence). V was cut by 6 bases and J by 2 bases, with 19 bases left in between. The CDR3 spells CSAGPVAGIQETQYF. CDR3 sequence (DNA): TGCAGTGCCGGTCCGGTTGCGGGGATACAAGAGACCCAGTACTTC.

The V gene is TRBV6-5, the J gene TRBJ1-2, with D possibly being TRBD1 (5 bases). Looked up from germline, CDR1 is MNHEY and CDR2 is SVGAGI. The V end lost 2 bases, the J end lost 4 bases, and 11 bases lay between the germline ends. The CDR3 spans 14 residues. The CDR3 sequence: CASSYADRTYGYTF. The CDR3 bases are TGTGCCAGCAGTTACGCCGACAGAACCTATGGCTACACCTTC.

On this clonotype itself: A clone one base away is much larger, so this may be a read error. The gene calls are TRBV12-3 or TRBV12-4 and TRBJ2-7, with 11 positions matching TRBD2. V gave up 7 bases and J gave up 5 bases; unmatched junction bases: 16. The CDR3 contains 17 residues. For the CDR3, the DNA is TGTGCCAGCAATAATTCAGGGACTATGACTAGCGGGAACGAGCAGTACTTC. Translated: CASNNSGTMTSGNEQYF.

With regard to this clonotype: This clone may be a read error of a much larger clone one base away. The chain links TRBV12-3 or TRBV12-4 to TRBJ2-7; D is perhaps TRBD1 (8 bases). This CDR3 comprises 18 residues. V lost 4 bases and J lost 7, with 29 bases in between. The CDR3 here is CASSSQGAGRGGKWEQYF. The DNA of the CDR3 is TGTGCCAGCAGTTCCCAGGGGGCTGGCAGGGGGGGAAAATGGGAGCAGTACTTC.

This clonotype came up a few times. This chain links TRBV14 with TRBJ1-1; D possibly corresponds to TRBD1 (5 bases). CDR3 length: 16 residues. Germline loops: CDR1 SGHDN, CDR2 FVKESK. V was clipped by 2 bases and J by 0 bases, with 13 bases between them. In DNA form, the CDR3 reads TGTGCCAGCAGCCAATTGCTAGGACATTTGAACACTGAAGCTTTCTTT. Amino acid sequence: CASSQLLGHLNTEAFF.

This clonotype was found many times. The V call is TRBV2, the J call TRBJ2-7, with 7 bases aligning to TRBD1. CDR1 is SNHLY and CDR2 is FYNNEI in the germline V gene. The CDR3 loop spans 13 amino acids. The trim removed 6 bases at V and 2 bases at J, leaving 4 bases unmatched. Here the CDR3 DNA reads TGTGCCAGCAGCTCCGGGACAGCCTACGAGCAGTACTTC. Translated: CASSSGTAYEQYF.

A word on this clonotype: A much larger clone differs from this one at a single base, so this may be a read error. This sequence joins TRBV5-1 and TRBJ1-1; D unresolved. This CDR3 comprises 13 residues. Germline V gene sequence: CDR1 SGHRS, CDR2 YFSETQ. CDR3 DNA sequence: TGCGCCAGCAGCTTGAGTTCCCTGACTGAAGCTGTCTTT. As protein: CASSLSSLTEAVF.

This clonotype was counted many times. The V and J genes are TRBV28 and TRBJ2-7; no clear D gene. Trimming took off 4 bases at V and 6 bases at J, with 7 bases between the two ends. Germline V lookup: CDR1 MDHEN, CDR2 SYDVKM. This CDR3 is built from 11 residues. In DNA, the CDR3 is TGTGCCAGCAGTTCAGCTAGCGAGCAGTACTTC. As protein: CASSSASEQYF.

The chain is built from TRBV20-1 and TRBJ2-7, with 8 positions matching TRBD1. CDR1 is DFQATT, CDR2 SNEGSKA, per germline (reference sequence). CDR3 length: 17 residues. V was clipped by 6 bases and J by 6 bases; unmatched bases: 22. For the CDR3, the DNA is TGCAGTGCCCATTTCCGGGACAGGAGTTCTGTTGTTCTCGAGCAGTACTTC. It specifies CSAHFRDRSSVVLEQYF.